This T cell receptor beta chain was identified in a study of blood T cell repertoires in COVID-19 (TCRdb year 2020). As for the study more broadly: Samples covering the acute and convalescent phases of COVID-19 were provided by collaborators in the United States, Italy and Spain. The material from the prospective study consisted of cDNA or gDNA derived from T cells, B-cell-depleted T cells, or PBMCs. The dataset comprised deeply sampled blood TCRbeta repertoires from subjects exposed to, actively infected with, or recovered from COVID-19. A freely available public database, intended as a resource for researchers studying the immune response to SARS-CoV-2, is where the repertoires were released. The samples were drawn from the first 160 participants of the ongoing ImmuneRACE study and from 950 to 1,500 subjects provided by 6 global collaborators. Sample metadata almost always included a de-identified subject ID, COVID-19 status, age in years and sex. Where available, HLA class I and class II types were taken from metadata supplied by the sample provider and were not determined by assay-based typing.

A remark on this clone: The clone's antigen remains unknown. Per-base qualities were not stored, and no clone one base away is much larger.

V is pared back by 4 bases and J by 5 bases, with 20 bases lying between the germline termini. CDR3 length: 16 amino acids, cysteine to phenylalanine. Kept here is only the CDR3 DNA, which spans 48 bases and is read in frame from base 1. Looking up the germline V gene yields CDR1 MDHEN and CDR2 SYDVKM. Each collaborating institution followed its own protocols to collect whole blood in K2EDTA tubes. For TCRbeta analysis, collaborator samples were shipped as frozen whole blood, as isolated PBMCs, or as DNA extracted from either sample type. What the study reported, not specific to this receptor: How much clinical and demographic metadata was included differed by source and by participant, and the metadata was provided uncurated.

The immunoSEQ Assay, a bias-controlled multiplex PCR, was used to amplify TCRbeta CDR3 regions from genomic DNA. In the authors' own workflow: Nucleated cell counts per sample were estimated from amplification of reference gene primers within the assay. To quantify the absolute abundance of each unique TCRbeta CDR3 rearrangement, sequence reads were collapsed and filtered. For each sample, productive Simpson clonality was calculated by taking the square root of Simpson's diversity index across productive rearrangements. The immuneACCESS repertoire file appears here via TCRdb, limited to in-frame rearrangements. These files lack a portion of the clones; in checked studies, under half of the deficit traces to unresolved V genes, and the cause of the others is not known. From that table come the V and J calls and clone size; the DNA was used to work out D and trimming. Across this sample there are 100,000 or so clones, with approximately 91% seen only once. About 0.89% of the sample lies in the top ten.

The sequence is built from TRBV28 and TRBJ2-5; TRBD1 might be the D gene, on 6 matching bases. Sequencing used peripheral blood. The sequence was obtained from a man in his fifties or sixties with acute or convalescent COVID-19. For the CDR3, the sequence is CASSSHFRGQGETQYF. In nucleotides, the sequence is TGTGCCAGCAGTTCTCACTTCAGGGGCCAGGGGGAGACCCAGTACTTC.